The 17 T cell receptor beta chains listed next were all sequenced from one sample in a study of cytomegalovirus exposure and HLA in healthy donors. PCR amplification relied on 60 Vbeta primers (plus 13 Jbeta primers). The assay was immunoSEQ multiplex PCR, and TCRdb's table has in-frame clones only and misses some. The data hold some 150,000 clones, with approximately 80% observed a single time. The sequencing sample was made of PBMCs. The receptors were sampled from a woman between 45 and 65 years old in good health and CMV-seronegative.

The CDR3 loop is CASSKGVTPGGQGDTQYF. The CDR3, as DNA: TGTGCCAGCAGCAAAGGAGTCACCCCGGGAGGGCAGGGAGATACGCAGTATTTT. The chain carries TRBV21-1 and TRBJ2-3; the D call of TRBD2 is as the table states it, not checked on the DNA. TRBV21-1 is assigned pseudogene status. The CDR3 covers 18 residues.

The chain recombines TRBV6-6 with TRBJ1-6; no clear D gene. Looked up from germline, CDR1 is MNHNY and CDR2 is SVGAGI (reference sequence). The CDR3 contains 12 residues. V was pared by 2 bases and J by 13 bases, with 9 bases between. The CDR3: CASSYPPDPLHF. CDR3 in DNA: TGTGCCAGCAGTTACCCCCCAGATCCCCTCCACTTT.

The chain recombines TRBV5-1 with TRBJ2-2; D may be TRBD2 (6 bases). CDR1 SGHRS and CDR2 YFSETQ come from the germline V gene. The CDR3 extends over 15 amino acids. Deletions cut 4 bases from V and 1 base from J, with 11 bases between. Here the CDR3 DNA reads TGCGCCAGCAGCCCGGAGGGGAAGAACACCGGGGAGCTGTTTTTT. Amino acids: CASSPEGKNTGELFF. Complete variable domain (other parts from reference TRBV5-1 and TRBJ2-2): KAGVTQTPRYLIKTRGQQVTLSCSPISGHRSVSWYQQTPGQGLQFLFEYFSETQRNKGNFPGRFSGRQFSNSRSEMNVSTLELGDSALYLCASSPEGKNTGELFFGEGSRLTVL.

CDR3 DNA: TGTGCCACCAGCAGCCCGTTACGGAGCTCCTACAATGAGCAGTTCTTC. Amino acids: CATSSPLRSSYNEQFF. The chain couples TRBV15 to TRBJ2-1; D unresolved. The CDR3 contains 16 residues. Germline V gives CDR1 LNHNV, CDR2 YYDKDF (reference sequence). The germline V and J ends were trimmed by 3 bases and 0 bases, with 12 bases remaining between them.

This chain joins TRBV27 and TRBJ2-2, with D maybe TRBD1 (7 bases). CDR1 and CDR2 (germline): MNHEY, SMNVEV (reference sequence). Trimming cost V 8 bases and J 3 bases, with 19 bases left between them. CDR3 length: 16 amino acids. In DNA form, the CDR3 reads TGTGCCAGCGCTCCTGCAGGGGGAGGATACACCGGGGAGCTGTTTTTT. Translating gives CASAPAGGGYTGELFF.

The chain employs TRBV11-2 and TRBJ2-7; TRBD1 might be the D (6 bases). The germline V gene has CDR1 SGHAT and CDR2 FQNNGV. The CDR3 extends over 12 amino acids. The ends were cut back, 5 bases at V and 3 bases at J, with 8 bases in the middle. The CDR3 loop is CASSKQGYEQYF. Here the CDR3 DNA reads TGTGCCAGCAGCAAACAGGGCTACGAGCAGTACTTC.

V usage is TRBV9 and J usage is TRBJ2-1; 7 nucleotides agree with TRBD1. CDR1 is SGDLS and CDR2 is YYNGEE in the germline V gene. The CDR3 has 13 residues. The junction had 1 base not matched to a gene; V was cut back by 0 bases and J by 7 bases. This CDR3 reads CASSVVQGNEQFF. The DNA of the CDR3 is TGTGCCAGCAGCGTAGTACAGGGGAATGAGCAGTTCTTC. Combining the CDR3 with reference TRBV9 and TRBJ2-1 gives the whole variable domain DSGVTQTPKHLITATGQRVTLRCSPRSGDLSVYWYQQSLDQGLQFLIQYYNGEERAKGNILERFSAQQFPDLHSELNLSSLELGDSALYFCASSVVQGNEQFFGPGTRLTVL.

The gene calls are TRBV7-9 and TRBJ1-4; 8 bases are shared with TRBD1. V was pared by 5 bases and J by 3 bases, with 2 bases of the junction left unmatched. Germline lookup yields CDR1 SEHNR and CDR2 FQNEAQ (reference sequence). The length of the CDR3 is 14 residues. Here the CDR3 reads CASSRGQANEKLFF. In nucleotides, the CDR3 is TGTGCCAGCAGCAGGGGACAGGCTAATGAAAAACTGTTTTTT.

This clone was seen once. The chain recombines TRBV29-1 with TRBJ1-4; the match to TRBD1 covers 7 bases. This CDR3 spans 13 amino acids. V dropped 7 bases and J dropped 9; count of bases not matched to a gene: 11. Germline assignment: CDR1 SQVTM and CDR2 ANQGSEA. CDR3 region: CSANEGTVKKLFF. The CDR3, as DNA: TGCAGCGCCAATGAAGGGACAGTAAAAAAACTGTTTTTT.

This chain joins TRBV6-1 and TRBJ1-4, with D possibly TRBD1 on 5 matching bases. Germline loops: CDR1 MNHNS, CDR2 SASEGT. Trimming cost V 7 bases and J 4 bases, with 13 bases left between them. CDR3 length: 14 amino acids. The CDR3, as DNA: TGTGCCAGCATGGTCCTTAGGGGTAATGAAAAACTGTTTTTT. It yields the protein CASMVLRGNEKLFF.

The J gene is TRBJ2-3, the V gene TRBV27, with 8 nucleotides matching TRBD1. The germline V gene has CDR1 MNHEY and CDR2 SMNVEV (reference sequence). V lost 4 bases, J lost 5 bases, and 5 bases stayed unmatched. The CDR3 consists of 14 residues. Here the CDR3 reads CASSWTGLKDTQYF. Here the CDR3 DNA reads TGTGCCAGCAGTTGGACAGGGTTGAAAGATACGCAGTATTTT.

The chain recombines TRBV29-1 with TRBJ2-1; 8 nucleotides agree with TRBD2. Germline V CDR1 and CDR2: SQVTM, ANQGSEA. J was trimmed by 3 bases and V by 7 bases; bases with no gene match: 8. This CDR3 is 14 amino acids long. The CDR3 nucleotides are TGCAGCGGAACCCTTAGCGGGGTCTACAATGAGCAGTTCTTC. This encodes CSGTLSGVYNEQFF.

The chain recombines TRBV29-1 with TRBJ1-1; 9 bases are shared with TRBD1. Germline V lookup: CDR1 SQVTM, CDR2 ANQGSEA. The CDR3 length is 14 residues. Trimming at V came to 1 base and at J to 5 bases, leaving 5 bases not matched to a gene. CDR3 region: CSVEVQGADTEAFF. CDR3 DNA: TGCAGCGTTGAAGTACAGGGGGCCGATACTGAAGCTTTCTTT.

The J gene is TRBJ2-7, the V gene TRBV18; weak D call: TRBD1 (5 bases). The CDR3 extends over 17 amino acids. V was clipped by 3 bases and J by 3 bases, with 21 bases between them. Germline CDR1 is KGHSH and CDR2 is LQKENI. CDR3 bases: TGTGCCAGCTCACCCCTGCCCCCCCAGGGATCTGGCTACGAGCAGTACTTC. Amino acid sequence: CASSPLPPQGSGYEQYF.

This sequence joins TRBV30 and TRBJ2-1, with 10 bases fitting TRBD2. This CDR3 comprises 14 residues. Germline lookup yields CDR1 GTSNPN and CDR2 SVGIG (reference sequence). CDR3: CVGGLASGGNEQFF. In nucleotides, the CDR3 is TGTGTGGGGGGGCTGGCTAGCGGGGGCAATGAGCAGTTCTTC.

This chain connects TRBV5-5 to TRBJ1-5, with D hard to call. V was pared by 6 bases and J by 3 bases, with 10 bases between. The CDR3 loop spans 13 amino acids. Germline-derived CDR1 and CDR2 are SGHKS and YYEKEE (reference sequence). CDR3 sequence: CASTAGANQPQHF. CDR3 sequence (DNA): TGTGCCAGCACCGCAGGTGCCAATCAGCCCCAGCATTTT.

V is TRBV28 and J is TRBJ1-5, with 9 bases identical to TRBD1. Trimming cost V 8 bases and J 0 bases; bases outside gene matches: 8. This CDR3 has 16 amino acids. The germline V gene has CDR1 MDHEN and CDR2 SYDVKM. Here the CDR3 DNA reads TGTGCCAGCCGAGGACAGGGGTCTTATAGCAATCAGCCCCAGCATTTT. This gives the protein CASRGQGSYSNQPQHF.